This TCR beta chain appears in the sequencing data of a study of beta chain features in type 1 diabetes (dated by TCRdb to the late 2010s). Notes on the research overall: Patients and healthy donors did not differ in mean age, gender distribution, total cell number or subset yield. A total of roughly 100,000,000 sorted cells were examined across all samples, and the number of cells per subset was strongly correlated with RNA yield. The study compared TCRB repertoires of sorted circulating CD4+ T cell subsets between recently diagnosed type 1 diabetes patients and matched healthy donors. Whereas all 30 or so donors provided naive and central memory subsets, regulatory and stem cell-like memory subsets were isolated from just 8 patients and roughly eight healthy donors. Broad study findings and their caveats: Patients with type 1 diabetes made fewer insertions and deleted more nucleotides at VDJ recombination sites, implying thymic rearrangement abnormalities. The naive, central memory and regulatory TCRB repertoires appeared to resemble one another more closely among patients than among healthy donors. Because small numbers of individuals were included in the HLA sub-analyses, any influence of HLA type on TCRB rearrangement was left unresolved. Shorter templates might have been favored by PCR, but patient and control samples were amplified and corrected together, so both groups would have been affected equally by any skew. Because cDNA rather than genomic DNA was sequenced, highly expressing activated cells could have been over-represented, although no difference in activation and CD3 levels was found between groups. In all four CD4+ subsets, TCRB CDR3 length was moderately but significantly shorter in type 1 diabetes patients.

This clone showed up just a few times. The clone's antigen remains unknown. No much larger clone is present one base from it, and per-base qualities are unavailable. At the junction V is shortened by 1 base and J by 8 bases; bases outside the gene matches: 6. From its cysteine to its phenylalanine, the CDR3 spans 16 amino acids. Of all the DNA, just the CDR3 is kept, 48 bases in frame from base 1. CDR1 and CDR2, per the germline V gene, are MGHRA and YSYEKL. Each donor gave one peripheral blood draw, about 110 mL on average, collected into heparinised tubes. A BD FACSAria II and a panel including CD45RO, CCR7, CD25, CD127, CD95 and CD27 were used to sort naive, central memory, regulatory and stem cell-like memory CD4+ T cells. Every sorted population had a purity above 95%. PBMCs were isolated immediately by Lymphoprep density gradient centrifugation and stained directly without culture. Samples were stained and sorted in pairs, with one healthy donor and one patient per experiment, so that batch effects were minimized.

The entire isolated RNA was reverse transcribed using the High Capacity cDNA Reverse Transcription Kit, and thus expressed TCRB transcripts were sequenced. Deep immunoSEQ sequencing was applied to naive, central memory and regulatory T cell samples, giving an average of around 3.8 million total reads per sample. Sorted cells were lysed in RLT buffer and RNA was extracted with DNase-treated RNeasy Micro or Mini kits, depending on cell number. Each cell subset was processed separately to prevent cross-contamination, with patient and healthy donor samples processed together. TCRB sequences were amplified from cDNA with the immunoSEQ multiplex PCR, producing 87-bp fragments spanning the CDR3 region. Sequencing of the amplicons was performed on the Illumina HiSeq platform. Regarding the original processing steps: Synthetic template baselines were used to correct PCR bias computationally, reads within Hamming distance 2 were collapsed, and singletons that could not be merged were discarded. Reads were aligned against IMGT to assign V, D and J genes, CDR3 length and insertions or deletions at six rearrangement sites. Within each subset, clonotype counts were normalized to sorted cell number, after which true diversity and Gini coefficients were computed with the tcR R package. The overlap coefficient, calculated on TCRB nucleotide sequences, was used to quantify repertoire sharing. The clones in this table, taken by TCRdb from immuneACCESS, are in-frame only. Not every clone is retained; where verified, under half of the shortfall comes from an unresolved V gene, and the cause of the rest is unknown. V, J and clone size are those of that table, while D and trimming were read from the DNA. A total of 150,000 or so clones appear in this sample, around a tenth of them only once. 0.68% of the sample is in the top ten clones.

The sequence came from a man aged 18 to 30 in good health. Sequencing was carried out using central memory CD4+ T cells from blood. This receptor chain uses TRBV4-1 and TRBJ2-3; 13 nucleotides in the junction match TRBD2. The DNA reads as follows: TGCGCCAGCAGCCAAGGGGGACTAGCGGGACCGGGTACGCAGTATTTT. Translation gives CASSQGGLAGPGTQYF.